The following is a T cell receptor (beta chain) sequence with its context. The source of the sample is a study of OX40 agonist ivuxolimab in advanced cancers. Background on the study: Patients took ivuxolimab, an agonistic anti-OX40 (CD134) antibody. Eligibility rules accepted prior anti-PD-1, anti-PD-L1 or anti-CTLA-4 therapy, and 40% to 50% had some.

Sequencing used immunoSEQ multiplex PCR; TCRdb keeps in-frame clones, though not all of them. The sample carries about 100,000 clones, about nine tenths recorded once. The germline V and J ends were trimmed by 4 bases and 4 bases, with 5 bases remaining between them. Germline CDR1 reads MDHEN; CDR2 reads SYDVKM. The CDR3 has 11 amino acids. The TCR comes from an adult with an advanced solid tumor such as melanoma, head and neck, liver or kidney cancer. Material: CD4+ or CD8+ T cells sorted from blood, obtained in a trial of the OX40 agonist ivuxolimab. The rearrangement uses TRBV28 and TRBJ2-7; D ambiguous. The CDR3 coding sequence is TGTGCCAGCAGTTCCACGTACGAGCAGTACTTC. This codes for CASSSTYEQYF.